This T cell receptor (beta chain) was captured in a study of cytomegalovirus exposure and HLA in healthy donors. Findings and limits, study-wide: Equally common other TCR beta chains were less clonally expanded than HLA-associated ones, a later analysis found. The classifier reportedly diagnosed cytomegalovirus status with high specificity and sensitivity. Specificity of three CMV-associated chains for CMV antigens was verified in vitro.

Use of 60 Vbeta and 13 Jbeta primers characterized the PCR. Assay: immunoSEQ multiplex PCR; the TCRdb copy retains only in-frame clones and omits some. This sample has over 80,000 clones; around 81% occur once, and the top ten carry 4.5% to 5.5%. CDR3 length: 15 amino acids. Of note for this clone: Its specificity is not known. At one of its ends the junction is not consistent with the germline gene, which may arise from a read error.

The receptor comes from a man aged 35 to 55 in good health and CMV-seropositive. The genes are TRBV23-1 and TRBJ2-7; D may be TRBD1 (6 bases). Being an ORF, TRBV23-1 has a function that is uncertain. Input material: PBMCs. The CDR3 DNA sequence: TGCGCCAGCACTCAATGTGGGGGCGTTCCCTACGAGCAGTACTTC. Translation: CASTQCGGVPYEQYF.